A selection of T cell receptor beta chains follows, all from one sample in a study of long-term antiretroviral therapy in people with HIV. Generated by immunoSEQ multiplex PCR, the TCRdb table keeps only in-frame clones and is missing some. The sample consists of about 39,000 clones, 65% to 90% of them appearing once. The starting material was unsorted PBMCs, obtained just before starting antiretroviral therapy. These receptors were taken from a woman aged 18-29 years with HIV. Each CDR3 is given with its conserved first and last residue. D genes are given only for firm matches. Size is omitted from some rows. Given values are once, few, many or a class for expanded clones.

d_gene	abundance	j_gene	v_gene	CDR3nt	CDR3aa
TRBD1	.	TRBJ1-2	TRBV6-6	TGTGCCAGCAAAGTCCCGGGACAGGGACCCTATGGCTACACCTTC	CASKVPGQGPYGYTF
TRBD2	.	TRBJ2-7	TRBV7-2	TGTGCCAGCAGTTTCACGGGACTAGTCAGTAACGAGCAGTACTTC	CASSFTGLVSNEQYF
.	.	TRBJ2-7	TRBV6-6	TGTGCCAGCAAACGAGACCGCTACGAGCAGTACTTC	CASKRDRYEQYF
TRBD2	.	TRBJ2-3	TRBV11-3	TGTGCCAGCAGCCAGGGCGGGGGACTAGCGGGAGAAGATACGCAGTATTTT	CASSQGGGLAGEDTQYF
TRBD1	.	TRBJ1-1	TRBV6-1	TGTGCCAGCAGTGTCGGGACAGGCTGGGGGAACACTGAAGCTTTCTTT	CASSVGTGWGNTEAFF
.	.	TRBJ2-7	TRBV5-4	TGTGCCAGCAGCTTGCCCGGAGACTACGAGCAGTACTTC	CASSLPGDYEQYF
.	.	TRBJ1-5	TRBV7-2	TGTGCCAGCAGCTTAGGAAGGGGCGGGTTCGGTCAGCCCCAGCATTTT	CASSLGRGGFGQPQHF
.	.	TRBJ1-2	TRBV4-1	TGCGCCAGCAGCCAAGAATCGGCGGGAGACTATGGCTACACCTTC	CASSQESAGDYGYTF
.	.	TRBJ2-5	TRBV19	TGTGCCAGTAGTATCAACAGGGAGGAGACCCAGTACTTC	CASSINREETQYF
TRBD2	once	TRBJ2-1	TRBV7-6	TGTGCCAGCAGCTTAGTTCTGCGGGAGGACGCCTCCTACAATGAGCAGTTCTTC	CASSLVLREDASYNEQFF
TRBD1	.	TRBJ2-7	TRBV5-4	TGTGCCAGCAGCGGGACAGAGACCTACGAGCAGTACTTC	CASSGTETYEQYF
TRBD2	.	TRBJ2-3	TRBV29-1	TGCAGCGTGAGAATTGTAGCGGGCCCGGGCACAGATACGCAGTATTTT	CSVRIVAGPGTDTQYF
.	.	TRBJ2-2	TRBV11-3	TGTGCCAGCAGCTATGCGACGGGACCCGGGGAGCTGTTTTTT	CASSYATGPGELFF
.	.	TRBJ2-3	TRBV9	TGTGCCAGCAGCGCCGATCGGGACAGCACAGATACGCAGTATTTT	CASSADRDSTDTQYF